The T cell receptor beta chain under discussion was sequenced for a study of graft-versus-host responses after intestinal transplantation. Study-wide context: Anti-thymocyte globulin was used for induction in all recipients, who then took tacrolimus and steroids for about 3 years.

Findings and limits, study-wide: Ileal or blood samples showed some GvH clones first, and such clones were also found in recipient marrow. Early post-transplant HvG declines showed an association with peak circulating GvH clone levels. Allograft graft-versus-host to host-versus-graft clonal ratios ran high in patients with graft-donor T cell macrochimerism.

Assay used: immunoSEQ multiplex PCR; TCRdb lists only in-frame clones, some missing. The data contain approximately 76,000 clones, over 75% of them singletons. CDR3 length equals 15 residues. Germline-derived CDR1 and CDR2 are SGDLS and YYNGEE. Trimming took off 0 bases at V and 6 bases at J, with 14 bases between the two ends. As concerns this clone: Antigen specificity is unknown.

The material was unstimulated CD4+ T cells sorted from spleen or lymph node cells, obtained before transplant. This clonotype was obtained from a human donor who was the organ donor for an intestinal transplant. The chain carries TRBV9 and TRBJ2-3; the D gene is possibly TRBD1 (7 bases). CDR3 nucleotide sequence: TGTGCCAGCAGCGTAGGAGGAGGGGGCGGGGATACGCAGTATTTT. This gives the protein CASSVGGGGGDTQYF.